The 20 T cell receptor beta chains below all came from one sample that was sequenced in a study of vaccination effects on CD4 cells after COVID-19. The ViraFEST assay expanded antigen-specific CD4+ T cells with viral peptide pools before sequencing. Culture proceeded for 10 days, and CD4+ T cells were then isolated. Either the mRNA-1273 or the BNT162b2 vaccine was given to participants as two doses. The method was immunoSEQ multiplex PCR; TCRdb's version includes in-frame clones alone and lacks a portion of them. In the table there are some 61,000 clones, roughly 80% of which are singletons. These receptors lack a known antigen. The sample consisted of CD4+ T cells from PBMCs cultured with HCoV-OC43 spike peptides, taken after COVID-19 vaccination. The subset denotes: HCoV-OC43 spike overlapping peptide pool stimulation. These receptors originate from a human donor who received a COVID-19 vaccine.

The chain joins TRBV2 to TRBJ1-2, with D tentatively TRBD1 (5 bases). The ends were cut back, 4 bases at V and 2 bases at J, with 11 bases in the middle. Germline CDR1 is SNHLY and CDR2 is FYNNEI. The CDR3 sequence is 14 residues long. The CDR3 spells CASSVGETNYGYTF. CDR3 nucleotide sequence: TGTGCCAGCAGTGTGGGGGAGACGAACTATGGCTACACCTTC.

V usage is TRBV14 and J usage is TRBJ1-1; 9 nucleotides line up with TRBD1. J lost 1 base, V lost 4 bases, and 4 bases had no gene match. The CDR3 length is 15 residues. CDR1 and CDR2 from the germline V gene are SGHDN and FVKESK. The CDR3 nucleotides read TGTGCCAGCAGCCGGGACAGGGTGACGAACACTGAAGCTTTCTTT. It yields the protein CASSRDRVTNTEAFF. Drawing the rest from reference TRBV14 and TRBJ1-1, the complete variable domain is EAGVTQFPSHSVIEKGQTVTLRCDPISGHDNLYWYRRVMGKEIKFLLHFVKESKQDESGMPNNRFLAERTGGTYSTLKVQPAELEDSGVYFCASSRDRVTNTEAFFGQGTRLTVV.

CDR3 nucleotides: TGTGCCAGCAGCATGGGACAGTATAATTCACCCCTCCACTTT. Translated, it gives CASSMGQYNSPLHF. The chain employs TRBV5-4 and TRBJ1-6; 7 nucleotides line up with TRBD1. The CDR3 is 14 amino acids. With 4 bases clipped from V and 4 bases from J, the junction kept 2 bases outside the gene matches. CDR1 and CDR2 from the germline V gene are SGHNT and YYREEE (reference sequence). Together with reference TRBV5-4 and TRBJ1-6, the CDR3 gives the full variable domain: ETGVTQSPTHLIKTRGQQVTLRCSSQSGHNTVSWYQQALGQGPQFIFQYYREEENGRGNFPPRFSGLQFPNYSSELNVNALELDDSALYLCASSMGQYNSPLHFGNGTRLTVT.

The chain uses TRBV5-1 and TRBJ2-1; 14 nucleotides align to TRBD2. This CDR3 is 20 amino acids long. V shed 1 base and J 5 bases; nucleotides not matched to a gene: 14. In germline, CDR1 is SGHRS, CDR2 YFSETQ. CDR3 loop: CASSLLRLAGGPVTHNEQFF. The DNA for the CDR3 is TGCGCCAGCAGCTTGTTGAGACTAGCGGGGGGGCCTGTCACCCACAATGAGCAGTTCTTC.

Only a few counts were recorded for this clone. The chain links TRBV4-2 to TRBJ2-3; 10 bases agree with TRBD1. Unmatched junction bases numbered 5, after V lost 0 bases and J lost 5 bases. This CDR3 contains 16 residues. Germline loops: CDR1 LGHNA, CDR2 YNFKEQ. CDR3 in amino acids: CASSQDDRGRGDTQYF. In DNA, the CDR3 is TGTGCCAGCAGCCAAGATGACAGGGGGCGAGGAGATACGCAGTATTTT.

The V call is TRBV5-1, the J call TRBJ2-3; a possible D gene is TRBD2 (7 bases). CDR1 SGHRS and CDR2 YFSETQ come from the germline V gene. The CDR3 spans 17 residues. Trimming shortened V by 0 bases and J by 0 bases, and 14 bases separated the two germline ends. CDR3: CASSLAGGQTSTDTQYF. The CDR3, as DNA: TGCGCCAGCAGCTTGGCGGGGGGCCAGACGAGCACAGATACGCAGTATTTT.

CDR3 sequence (DNA): TGTGCCAGCAGCCACCCCGGATGTGGAAACACCATATATTTT. This sequence encodes CASSHPGCGNTIYF. The genes are TRBV3-1 (or the pseudogene TRBV3-2) and TRBJ1-3; D uncertain. Germline V lookup: CDR1 LGHDT, CDR2 YNNKEL (reference sequence). The CDR3 consists of 14 residues. The germline V and J ends were trimmed by 3 bases and 3 bases, with 9 bases remaining between them.

This clone occurred a few times. This chain connects TRBV6-2 or TRBV6-3 to TRBJ1-2; possibly TRBD1 for D (6 bases). V dropped 2 bases and J dropped 2 bases, with 9 bases sitting between them. The CDR3 loop spans 14 amino acids. CDR1 and CDR2 (germline): MNHEY, SVGEGT. The CDR3 is CASSYGGANYGYTF. The CDR3, as DNA: TGTGCCAGCAGTTACGGGGGGGCGAACTATGGCTACACCTTC.

This chain joins TRBV19 and TRBJ1-2; D remains unclear. Trimming left V 3 bases short and J 2 bases short, with 10 bases between. Looked up from germline, CDR1 is LNHDA and CDR2 is SQIVND (reference sequence). This CDR3 is built from 14 residues. The DNA of the CDR3 is TGTGCCAGTAGTATTCAGGCACAGAACTATGGCTACACCTTC. It encodes CASSIQAQNYGYTF.

V usage is TRBV19 and J usage is TRBJ2-1; possibly TRBD1 or TRBD2 for D (5 bases each). The germline V and J ends were trimmed by 4 bases and 1 base, with 14 bases remaining between them. Looked up from germline, CDR1 is LNHDA and CDR2 is SQIVND (reference sequence). The CDR3 extends over 16 amino acids. The CDR3 coding sequence is TGTGCCAGTAGTACGACCCTGGGACGTTCCTACAATGAGCAGTTCTTC. Its translation is CASSTTLGRSYNEQFF. The full variable domain, in which reference TRBV19 and TRBJ2-1 provide the parts outside the CDR3, is DGGITQSPKYLFRKEGQNVTLSCEQNLNHDAMYWYRQDPGQGLRLIYYSQIVNDFQKGDIAEGYSVSREKKESFPLTVTSAQKNPTAFYLCASSTTLGRSYNEQFFGPGTRLTVL.

The chain employs TRBV24-1 and TRBJ2-3, with D perhaps matching TRBD1 or TRBD2 (6 bases each). The germline V gene has CDR1 KGHDR and CDR2 SFDVKD. Trimming left V 5 bases short and J 3 bases short, with 17 bases between. This CDR3 contains 16 residues. In DNA, the CDR3 is TGTGCCACCAGTGCACTCGGGCAGGGGAGGACAGATACGCAGTATTTT. The encoded protein is CATSALGQGRTDTQYF.

The gene calls are TRBV7-6 and TRBJ2-3; 8 nucleotides line up with TRBD2. CDR1 and CDR2 (germline): SGHVS, FNYEAQ. This CDR3 contains 15 residues. Trimming cost V 4 bases and J 0 bases; bases outside gene matches: 3. The CDR3 loop reads CASSSGGGSTDTQYF. The CDR3 coding sequence is TGTGCCAGCAGCTCCGGGGGGGGGAGCACAGATACGCAGTATTTT.

The chain has TRBV24-1 and TRBJ2-1, with 12 nucleotides matching TRBD1. CDR3 length equals 15 residues. CDR1 is KGHDR, CDR2 SFDVKD, per germline. V shed 9 bases, J shed 6 bases, and the junction held 8 bases outside the gene matches. CDR3 residues: CATSFGTGGPNEQFF. CDR3 coding DNA: TGTGCCACCTCGTTCGGGACAGGGGGCCCCAATGAGCAGTTCTTC.

This chain joins TRBV4-1 and TRBJ2-1, with 10 positions matching TRBD2. Germline-derived CDR1 and CDR2 are MGHRA and YSYEKL. The V gene end was trimmed by 4 bases and the J gene end by 5 bases; junction bases not matched to a gene: 5. The CDR3 covers 15 residues. The CDR3 is CASSPVSGGDNEQFF. The CDR3 DNA follows: TGCGCCAGCAGCCCCGTGAGCGGGGGGGACAATGAGCAGTTCTTC.

This chain connects TRBV5-8 to TRBJ1-5; D uncertain. The CDR3 has 15 residues. Trimming left V 2 bases short and J 7 bases short, with 16 bases between. Germline values: CDR1 SGHTS, CDR2 YDEGEE. This CDR3 reads CASSFGVGVGQPQHF. In DNA form, the CDR3 reads TGTGCCAGCAGCTTTGGAGTCGGGGTCGGGCAGCCCCAGCATTTT.

This chain uses TRBV27 with TRBJ2-4; D is perhaps TRBD2 (7 bases). CDR3 size: 15 residues. V lost 2 bases and J lost 3, with 11 bases in between. From germline, CDR1 is MNHEY and CDR2 SMNVEV (reference sequence). The CDR3 DNA sequence: TGTGCCAGCAGTTTAGGGGGGGCAGGCAAAAACATTCAGTACTTC. It codes for CASSLGGAGKNIQYF.

V gene TRBV5-5 combines with J gene TRBJ1-2; 8 nucleotides align to TRBD1. This CDR3 is 19 amino acids long. The V gene end was trimmed by 1 base and the J gene end by 4 bases; junction bases not matched to a gene: 18. The germline V gene has CDR1 SGHKS and CDR2 YYEKEE (reference sequence). CDR3 amino acids: CASSLLVRDRNPAGYGYTF. In nucleotides, the CDR3 is TGTGCCAGCAGCTTGTTGGTCCGGGACAGGAATCCGGCCGGCTATGGCTACACCTTC.

The J gene is TRBJ2-2, the V gene TRBV7-2; D uncertain. Trimming cost V 4 bases and J 0 bases, with 6 bases left between them. The CDR3 runs 14 residues. Germline V gene sequence: CDR1 SGHTA, CDR2 FQGNSA. CDR3 DNA: TGTGCCAGCAGCTCGCCCGCGAACACCGGGGAGCTGTTTTTT. This gives the protein CASSSPANTGELFF.

This chain links TRBV6-1 with TRBJ1-2, with 7 bases lining up with TRBD1. The CDR3 loop spans 14 amino acids. Looked up from germline, CDR1 is MNHNS and CDR2 is SASEGT. V lost 6 bases, J lost 3 bases, and 7 bases stayed unmatched. CDR3 sequence: CASRPNGQDYGYTF. DNA of the CDR3: TGTGCCAGCAGACCCAACGGACAGGACTATGGCTACACCTTC.

The chain has TRBV7-9 and TRBJ2-7, with 7 bases aligning to TRBD1. CDR1 is SEHNR, CDR2 FQNEAQ, per germline (reference sequence). V was clipped by 1 base and J by 6 bases; unmatched bases: 3. This CDR3 is 13 amino acids long. CDR3 bases: TGTGCCAGCAGCTTAGTACAGGGGTCCGAGCAGTACGTC. Its protein is CASSLVQGSEQYV.